Presented here are 30 T cell receptor beta chains from one specimen sequenced in a study of T cell responses to AZD1222 COVID-19 vaccine. TCRdb's copy holds only in-frame clones and misses some; the assay was immunoSEQ multiplex PCR. This table holds approximately 140,000 clones, 92% found once. The sequencing used peripheral blood, collected 28 days after the second AZD1222 dose. Every receptor here comes from an adult who received the AZD1222 COVID-19 vaccine.

This sequence joins TRBV24-1 and TRBJ2-7; possibly TRBD1 for D (5 bases). V was trimmed by 4 bases and J by 2 bases, leaving 8 bases between them. Germline CDR1 and CDR2: KGHDR and SFDVKD. There are 13 residues in the CDR3. In nucleotides, the CDR3 is TGTGCCACCAGTGACTCGACAGCCTACGAGCAGTACTTC. Protein sequence: CATSDSTAYEQYF.

The CDR3 DNA reads as TGTGCCAGCAGGCGTCGACTTTCAACTAATGAAAAACTGTTTTTT. It is translated as CASRRRLSTNEKLFF. The chain joins TRBV28 to TRBJ1-4; no definite D call. V gave up 6 bases and J gave up 0 bases, with 11 bases separating them. CDR1 and CDR2 from the germline V gene are MDHEN and SYDVKM. The CDR3 extends over 15 amino acids. The complete variable domain, with remaining parts taken from reference TRBV28 and TRBJ1-4, reads DVKVTQSSRYLVKRTGEKVFLECVQDMDHENMFWYRQDPGLGLRLIYFSYDVKMKEKGDIPEGYSVSREKKERFSLILESASTNQTSMYLCASRRRLSTNEKLFFGSGTQLSVL.

The V and J genes are TRBV6-5 and TRBJ2-7; D perhaps matches TRBD1 (6 bases). CDR1 and CDR2 from the germline V gene are MNHEY and SVGAGI. This CDR3 has 13 amino acids. V was clipped by 8 bases and J by 4 bases, with 15 bases between them. The CDR3 DNA follows: TGTGCCAGCCGGACAGCAAACCGGTACGAGCAGTACTTC. Residues: CASRTANRYEQYF.

The table lists this clone with a few counts. The chain recombines TRBV18 with TRBJ2-7, with 10 nucleotides matching TRBD1. There are 15 residues in the CDR3. V lost 3 bases to trimming and J lost 5 bases; unmatched junction nucleotides: 7. Germline V lookup: CDR1 KGHSH, CDR2 LQKENI. CDR3 residues: CASSPTGTGENEQYF. The CDR3, as DNA: TGTGCCAGCTCACCCACCGGGACAGGGGAAAACGAGCAGTACTTC.

The chain has TRBV4-1 and TRBJ2-1; 8 bases match TRBD2. Germline-derived CDR1 and CDR2 are MGHRA and YSYEKL. The J segment lost 4 bases and the V segment lost 2 bases, leaving 7 bases of the junction unmatched. The CDR3 has 16 residues. Written as DNA, the CDR3 is TGCGCCAGCAGCCAACCCGTTAGCGGGGAATACAATGAGCAGTTCTTC. The encoded protein is CASSQPVSGEYNEQFF.

This clone was seen just once. The J gene is TRBJ1-2, the V gene TRBV27; a weak D match, TRBD1 (6 bases). The CDR3 loop spans 13 amino acids. Trimming removed 5 bases from V and 5 bases from J, with 12 bases in between. Germline CDR1 reads MNHEY; CDR2 reads SMNVEV (reference sequence). CDR3 sequence reads: CASSPRGSYGYTF. The DNA of the CDR3 is TGTGCCAGCAGTCCTAGGGGGAGTTATGGCTACACCTTC.

The V gene is TRBV30, the J gene TRBJ1-6; weak D call: TRBD1 (5 bases). Germline CDR1 is GTSNPN and CDR2 is SVGIG (reference sequence). This CDR3 is 16 amino acids long. The V end lost 3 bases, the J end lost 7 bases, and 19 bases lay between the germline ends. The CDR3 is CAWSALPNQGNSPLHF. CDR3 coding DNA: TGTGCCTGGAGCGCCCTACCTAATCAGGGCAATTCACCCCTCCACTTT.

V is TRBV6-5 and J is TRBJ2-1; TRBD1 is a possible D gene (6 bases). Germline V gene sequence: CDR1 MNHEY, CDR2 SVGAGI. This CDR3 contains 11 residues. V shed 7 bases and J shed 10 bases, with 11 bases lying between them. The CDR3 loop is CASTRTAEQFF. CDR3 nucleotides: TGTGCCAGCACGAGGACAGCAGAGCAGTTCTTC.

This clone was recorded once. The rearrangement links TRBV15 to TRBJ2-7; 7 nucleotides agree with TRBD1. The CDR3 has 13 residues. After removal of 1 base from V and 6 bases from J, the junction contained 3 bases not matched to a gene. Germline V gene sequence: CDR1 LNHNV, CDR2 YYDKDF (reference sequence). CDR3 sequence reads: CATSRVAGGEQYF. CDR3 DNA sequence: TGTGCCACCAGCAGAGTTGCAGGGGGCGAGCAGTACTTC.

In this sample, this clone turned up a few times. The chain links TRBV20-1 to TRBJ2-7; D not certain. Germline CDR1 DFQATT, CDR2 SNEGSKA (reference sequence). Trimming stripped 7 bases from V and 6 bases from J, with 13 bases between. The CDR3 has 11 amino acids. The CDR3 region is CSGSAQGEQYF. CDR3 nucleotides: TGCAGTGGGTCGGCACAAGGCGAGCAGTACTTC.

The chain couples TRBV28 to TRBJ2-7; tentative D call: TRBD2 (5 bases). In germline, CDR1 is MDHEN, CDR2 SYDVKM. The CDR3 is made up of 13 amino acids. Trimming removed 3 bases from V and 2 bases from J, with 8 bases in between. The CDR3 coding sequence is TGTGCCAGCAGTTTCTCCGGGACCTACGAGCAGTACTTC. It is translated as CASSFSGTYEQYF.

This clone was recorded once. V usage is TRBV10-3 and J usage is TRBJ1-5, with D tentatively TRBD1 (5 bases). The CDR3 is 15 residues long. V was clipped by 0 bases and J by 9 bases, with 15 bases between them. Germline V lookup: CDR1 ENHRY, CDR2 SYGVKD. The CDR3 loop reads CAISESGGDQGPQHF. As DNA, the CDR3 is TGTGCCATCAGTGAGTCGGGCGGGGATCAGGGGCCCCAGCATTTT.

The chain uses TRBV27 and TRBJ2-6; a possible D gene is TRBD2 (6 bases). Trimming removed 3 bases at V and 4 bases at J, with 13 bases between. Germline V gives CDR1 MNHEY, CDR2 SMNVEV (reference sequence). This CDR3 contains 16 residues. CDR3: CASSLEGPGGANVLTF. In nucleotides, the CDR3 is TGTGCCAGCAGTTTGGAGGGGCCGGGGGGGGCCAACGTCCTGACTTTC. The variable domain in full, completed from reference TRBV27 and TRBJ2-6, reads EAQVTQNPRYLITVTGKKLTVTCSQNMNHEYMSWYRQDPGLGLRQIYYSMNVEVTDKGDVPEGYKVSRKEKRNFPLILESPSPNQTSLYFCASSLEGPGGANVLTFGAGSRLTVL.

This sequence joins TRBV18 and TRBJ1-6; D is perhaps TRBD1 (6 bases). The CDR3 has 15 amino acids. The germline V and J ends were trimmed by 6 bases and 8 bases, with 17 bases remaining between them. The germline gives CDR1 KGHSH, CDR2 LQKENI. The CDR3 loop reads CASSSNGGQDSPLHF. The DNA for the CDR3 is TGTGCCAGCTCCTCCAATGGGGGCCAGGATTCACCCCTCCACTTT.

The chain couples TRBV9 to TRBJ2-3, with 16 nucleotides matching TRBD2. V lost 3 bases, J lost 4 bases, and 11 bases stayed unmatched. The germline CDR1 and CDR2 sequences are SGDLS and YYNGEE. The CDR3 length is 19 residues. The CDR3 DNA reads as TGTGCCAGCAGCGCGGGACTAGCGGGAGGGCCTCTTGAGGCAGATACGCAGTATTTT. Translation gives CASSAGLAGGPLEADTQYF.

The DNA for the CDR3 is TGTGCCAGCAGCCTAGCAAGGAATGAGCAGTTCTTC. Translation gives CASSLARNEQFF. This chain connects TRBV11-2 to TRBJ2-1; D possibly corresponds to TRBD2 (5 bases). The CDR3 sequence is 12 residues long. In germline, CDR1 is SGHAT, CDR2 FQNNGV. V shed 5 bases and J shed 7 bases, with 9 bases lying between them.

The chain recombines TRBV3-1 (or the pseudogene TRBV3-2) with TRBJ2-6; D not certain. This CDR3 has 14 residues. V was clipped by 0 bases and J by 2 bases, with 2 bases between them. Germline CDR1 reads LGHDT; CDR2 reads YNNKEL (reference sequence). The CDR3 here is CASSQEPGANVLTF. In nucleotides, the CDR3 is TGTGCCAGCAGCCAAGAACCTGGGGCCAACGTCCTGACTTTC.

The table lists this clone with a few counts. V usage is TRBV3-1 (or the pseudogene TRBV3-2) and J usage is TRBJ2-5, with D perhaps matching TRBD1 (6 bases). CDR3 length: 17 amino acids. CDR1 and CDR2 from the germline V gene are LGHDT and YNNKEL (reference sequence). The V end lost 4 bases, the J end lost 5 bases, and 23 bases lay between the germline ends. DNA of the CDR3: TGTGCCAGCAGCCCCAGGGGCCTACCTAACCTGGGGGAGACCCAGTACTTC. It is translated as CASSPRGLPNLGETQYF.

This sequence joins TRBV5-6 and TRBJ2-5; D possibly corresponds to TRBD2 (5 bases). V was pared by 0 bases and J by 0 bases, with 15 bases between. CDR3 size: 17 residues. Germline V lookup: CDR1 SGHDT, CDR2 YYEEEE. Written as DNA, the CDR3 is TGTGCCAGCAGCTTGGGCTCGGCTAGCCTCCACCAAGAGACCCAGTACTTC. Translated: CASSLGSASLHQETQYF.

This CDR3 is CASSALHQDTGTEAFF. The CDR3 bases are TGTGCCAGCAGCGCATTGCATCAGGACACGGGCACTGAAGCTTTCTTT. The chain carries TRBV9 and TRBJ1-1, with D tentatively TRBD1 (5 bases). Germline CDR1 and CDR2: SGDLS and YYNGEE. The CDR3 sequence is 16 residues long. The V gene lost 3 bases and the J gene lost 4 bases, with 19 bases spanning the gap. Variable domain in full (rest from reference TRBV9 and TRBJ1-1): DSGVTQTPKHLITATGQRVTLRCSPRSGDLSVYWYQQSLDQGLQFLIQYYNGEERAKGNILERFSAQQFPDLHSELNLSSLELGDSALYFCASSALHQDTGTEAFFGQGTRLTVV.

The J gene is TRBJ1-6, the V gene TRBV5-1; maybe TRBD1 (5 bases). Trimming removed 0 bases at V and 4 bases at J, with 8 bases between. Germline-derived CDR1 and CDR2 are SGHRS and YFSETQ. There are 15 residues in the CDR3. CDR3 residues: CASSLVTGYNSPLHF. The CDR3 DNA sequence: TGCGCCAGCAGCTTGGTCACAGGTTATAATTCACCCCTCCACTTT. The full variable domain, its missing parts supplied by reference TRBV5-1 and TRBJ1-6, is KAGVTQTPRYLIKTRGQQVTLSCSPISGHRSVSWYQQTPGQGLQFLFEYFSETQRNKGNFPGRFSGRQFSNSRSEMNVSTLELGDSALYLCASSLVTGYNSPLHFGNGTRLTVT.

This clone was picked up one time. This rearrangement joins TRBV12-5 to TRBJ1-2; D is unresolved. The CDR3 extends over 14 amino acids. V lost 1 base, J lost 8 bases, and 14 bases lay in between. Germline loops: CDR1 LGHNT, CDR2 FRNRAP. The CDR3 coding sequence is TGTGCTAGTGGTTTGGCTCCCGGGAGGTCCGGCTACACCTTC. The encoded protein is CASGLAPGRSGYTF.

The chain has TRBV10-1 and TRBJ2-7; the D is unclear. CDR3 size: 15 residues. Germline CDR1 reads WNHNN; CDR2 reads SYGVQD (reference sequence). With 4 bases removed from V and 1 base from J, the gap between germline ends came to 14 bases. The DNA of the CDR3 is TGCGCCAGCAGTGCCTCACCCAGTCCTTCCTACGAGCAGTACTTC. This sequence encodes CASSASPSPSYEQYF.

The chain is built from TRBV7-9 and TRBJ2-6; D is unresolved. The CDR3 has 18 residues. Germline V CDR1 and CDR2: SEHNR, FQNEAQ (reference sequence). V dropped 2 bases and J dropped 0 bases, with 14 bases sitting between them. The CDR3 region has the DNA TGTGCCAGCAGCTTAATGGGTGGGTTTAGCTCTGGGGCCAACGTCCTGACTTTC. Amino acid sequence: CASSLMGGFSSGANVLTF.

The chain recombines TRBV12-3 or TRBV12-4 with TRBJ1-1; D unclear. The CDR3 loop spans 12 amino acids. V was pared by 3 bases and J by 3 bases, with 5 bases between. CDR3 DNA: TGTGCCAGCAGTTTGGTCCACACTGAAGCTTTCTTT. It yields the protein CASSLVHTEAFF.

This clone showed up just a few times. The CDR3 bases are TGCGCCAGCAGCTTGGCCCAGGGTCAAACCTACGAGCAGTACTTC. Protein: CASSLAQGQTYEQYF. J is TRBJ2-7 and V is TRBV5-1; maybe TRBD1 (5 bases). The germline CDR1 and CDR2 sequences are SGHRS and YFSETQ. This CDR3 has 15 amino acids. Between the trimmed V and J ends, which lost 0 bases and 2 bases, there was a span of 12 bases.

The chain uses TRBV2 and TRBJ2-5, with 9 bases aligning to TRBD2. Looked up from germline, CDR1 is SNHLY and CDR2 is FYNNEI. The CDR3 is made up of 15 amino acids. Losses at the gene ends were 6 bases for V and 0 bases for J; bases not matched to a gene: 5. The CDR3 is CASRLAGINQETQYF. The CDR3 nucleotides read TGTGCCAGCAGGCTAGCGGGGATAAACCAAGAGACCCAGTACTTC.

The chain combines TRBV18 with TRBJ2-7; D gene uncertain. This CDR3 is built from 14 residues. Germline lookup yields CDR1 KGHSH and CDR2 LQKENI. V was shortened by 0 bases and J by 0 bases, with 6 bases between the two germline ends. The DNA for the CDR3 is TGTGCCAGCTCACCACCGACTCTCTCCTACGAGCAGTACTTC. Residues: CASSPPTLSYEQYF.

This clone was observed once. The rearrangement links TRBV5-1 to TRBJ2-5; D may be TRBD2 (6 bases). The V gene lost 7 bases and the J gene lost 2 bases, with 15 bases spanning the gap. This CDR3 contains 14 residues. CDR1 and CDR2 (germline): SGHRS, YFSETQ. The CDR3 reads CASGEASVQETQYF. The CDR3 DNA sequence: TGCGCCAGCGGGGAGGCTAGCGTTCAAGAGACCCAGTACTTC.

The V and J genes are TRBV11-2 and TRBJ1-5, with D possibly matching TRBD1 (5 bases). The CDR3 totals 13 residues. Germline loops: CDR1 SGHAT, CDR2 FQNNGV. The V and J ends lost 2 bases and 5 bases respectively, with 7 bases between them. The CDR3 DNA sequence: TGTGCCAGCAGCTTAACCAGGGATCAGCCCCAGCATTTT. Protein: CASSLTRDQPQHF.